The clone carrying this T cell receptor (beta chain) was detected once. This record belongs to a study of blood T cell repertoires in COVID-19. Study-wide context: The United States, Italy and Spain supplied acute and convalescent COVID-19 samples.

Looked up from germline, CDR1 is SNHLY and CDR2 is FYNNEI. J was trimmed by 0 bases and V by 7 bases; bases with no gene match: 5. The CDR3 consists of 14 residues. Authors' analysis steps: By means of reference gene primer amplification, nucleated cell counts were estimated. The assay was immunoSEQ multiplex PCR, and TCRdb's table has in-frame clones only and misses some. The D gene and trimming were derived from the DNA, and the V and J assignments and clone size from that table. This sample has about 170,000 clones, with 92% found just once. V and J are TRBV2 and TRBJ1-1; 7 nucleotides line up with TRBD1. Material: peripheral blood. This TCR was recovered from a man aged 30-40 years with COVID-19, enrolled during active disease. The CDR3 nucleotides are TGTGCCAGCATCCGGACAGGCTTGAACACTGAAGCTTTCTTT. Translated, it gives CASIRTGLNTEAFF.